The 28 T cell receptor beta chains below come from one sample, sequenced in a study of siplizumab effects on memory and regulatory T cells. Only in-frame clones appear in the TCRdb table, and some are missing; sequencing was by immunoSEQ multiplex PCR. Altogether about 100,000 clones are present, about 90% being singletons, with the ten largest covering 0.15%. Sequenced input: CD4+ T cells sorted from blood. All receptors derive from a human donor in good health.

This clone was recorded a few times. This chain joins TRBV10-3 and TRBJ1-6, with 8 nucleotides matching TRBD1. From germline, CDR1 is ENHRY and CDR2 SYGVKD. The V gene end was trimmed by 6 bases and the J gene end by 8 bases; junction bases not matched to a gene: 9. The length of the CDR3 is 15 residues. This CDR3 reads CAIRTTGGYDSPLHF. In nucleotides, the CDR3 is TGTGCCATCAGGACCACAGGGGGTTACGATTCACCCCTCCACTTT.

The V and J genes are TRBV19 and TRBJ2-7, with TRBD1 matching 10 bases. The CDR3 consists of 14 residues. After removal of 7 bases from V and 9 bases from J, the junction contained 12 bases not matched to a gene. Per the germline V gene, CDR1 is LNHDA and CDR2 is SQIVND (reference sequence). This CDR3 reads CASTPGQGFHGQYF. In DNA, the CDR3 is TGTGCCAGTACTCCGGGACAGGGGTTTCATGGGCAGTACTTC.

The chain uses TRBV29-1 and TRBJ2-3; the match to TRBD2 covers 8 bases. V was pared by 8 bases and J by 0 bases, with 10 bases of the junction left unmatched. Germline-derived CDR1 and CDR2 are SQVTM and ANQGSEA. The length of the CDR3 is 15 residues. As DNA, the CDR3 is TGCAGCTTCAAAGGGGAGCGGGGGAGCACAGATACGCAGTATTTT. Translated: CSFKGERGSTDTQYF.

The rearrangement joins TRBV2 to TRBJ1-3; no reliable D call. Germline assignment: CDR1 SNHLY and CDR2 FYNNEI. The CDR3 runs to 15 residues. With 5 bases removed from V and 1 base from J, the gap between germline ends came to 12 bases. CDR3 nucleotides: TGTGCCAGCAGTATCCTAGCGGGTTCTGGAAACACCATATATTTT. Translated: CASSILAGSGNTIYF.

The V and J genes are TRBV4-2 and TRBJ1-6, with TRBD1 matching over 7 bases. The ends lost 4 bases at V and 6 bases at J; junction bases unmatched: 15. Looked up from germline, CDR1 is LGHNA and CDR2 is YNFKEQ. This CDR3 has 18 residues. The CDR3 sequence is CASSRWLGQATSNSPLHF. The CDR3 nucleotides read TGTGCCAGCAGCCGGTGGTTAGGACAGGCTACGTCTAATTCACCCCTCCACTTT.

This chain connects TRBV10-2 to TRBJ1-6; no firm D call. This CDR3 contains 11 residues. The V gene lost 3 bases and the J gene lost 13 bases, with 7 bases spanning the gap. Germline CDR1 is WSHSY and CDR2 is SAAADI. The CDR3 sequence is CASSDRAPLHF. CDR3 DNA sequence: TGCGCCAGCAGTGATAGGGCGCCCCTCCACTTT.

This clone has more than one count but fewer than ten. The chain is built from TRBV2 and TRBJ2-2, with TRBD1 matching over 9 bases. Germline CDR1 and CDR2: SNHLY and FYNNEI. The V and J ends lost 2 bases and 5 bases, in that order; junction bases with no gene match: 3. CDR3 length: 15 amino acids. The CDR3 region is CASSELGQGTGELFF. DNA of the CDR3: TGTGCCAGCAGTGAATTGGGACAGGGTACCGGGGAGCTGTTTTTT.

In this sample, this clone turned up once. The chain is built from TRBV6-5 and TRBJ2-4; D is unresolved. The CDR3 consists of 13 residues. With 2 bases removed from V and 5 bases from J, the gap between germline ends came to 7 bases. Germline V gene sequence: CDR1 MNHEY, CDR2 SVGAGI. CDR3 loop: CASSYRVENIQYF. In DNA, the CDR3 is TGTGCCAGCAGTTACAGGGTAGAAAACATTCAGTACTTC.

This chain joins TRBV7-6 and TRBJ2-5; TRBD2 matches 11 bases. The CDR3 consists of 15 residues. Per germline, CDR1 SGHVS and CDR2 FNYEAQ. The V gene end was trimmed by 3 bases and the J gene end by 4 bases; junction bases not matched to a gene: 4. CDR3 nucleotides: TGTGCCAGCAGCTTTAGCGGGGGGGCCGCAGAGACCCAGTACTTC. It specifies CASSFSGGAAETQYF. The whole variable domain, filled in from reference TRBV7-6 and TRBJ2-5, reads GAGVSQSPRYKVTKRGQDVALRCDPISGHVSLYWYRQALGQGPEFLTYFNYEAQQDKSGLPNDRFSAERPEGSISTLTIQRTEQRDSAMYRCASSFSGGAAETQYFGPGTRLLVL.

The chain has TRBV7-8 and TRBJ2-7; a weak D match, TRBD2 (5 bases). The germline V gene has CDR1 SGHVS and CDR2 FQNEAQ. The CDR3 consists of 14 residues. The V and J ends lost 5 bases and 3 bases respectively, with 14 bases between them. The CDR3 DNA reads TGTGCCAGCAGCCGGAGGACGAGACTCTACGAGCAGTACTTC. It translates to CASSRRTRLYEQYF.

This chain connects TRBV20-1 to TRBJ1-2, with TRBD1 identical over 7 bases. V trimming: 7 bases; J trimming: 7 bases; junction bases outside the gene matches: 3. CDR1 is DFQATT, CDR2 SNEGSKA, per germline (reference sequence). This CDR3 contains 10 residues. CDR3 residues: CSGQGGGYTF. CDR3 coding DNA: TGCAGTGGTCAGGGGGGTGGCTACACCTTC.

V usage is TRBV6-5 and J usage is TRBJ2-7; perhaps TRBD1 as D (6 bases). Germline V CDR1 and CDR2: MNHEY, SVGAGI. The length of the CDR3 is 14 residues. V dropped 4 bases and J dropped 2 bases, with 12 bases sitting between them. Here the CDR3 reads CASSLHRQAYEQYF. The CDR3 DNA follows: TGTGCCAGCAGTTTACATCGACAGGCCTACGAGCAGTACTTC.

The CDR3 is CAWSGGTRHTF. The CDR3 DNA reads TGTGCCTGGAGTGGTGGTACACGGCACACCTTC. J is TRBJ1-2 and V is TRBV30; D gene unclear. The CDR3 runs 11 residues. With 1 base removed from V and 12 bases from J, the gap between germline ends came to 12 bases. CDR1 and CDR2 from the germline V gene are GTSNPN and SVGIG (reference sequence).

This chain connects TRBV6-1 to TRBJ1-4, with D unclear. CDR3 size: 15 residues. Deletions cut 6 bases from V and 0 bases from J, with 11 bases between. Germline V CDR1 and CDR2: MNHNS, SASEGT. As DNA, the CDR3 is TGTGCCAGCAGCCAGTCCGCAGCAACTAATGAAAAACTGTTTTTT. Protein: CASSQSAATNEKLFF.

The J gene is TRBJ1-3, the V gene TRBV10-3; the D gene is possibly TRBD1 (5 bases). The germline V gene has CDR1 ENHRY and CDR2 SYGVKD. This CDR3 region has 15 residues. The V end lost 10 bases, the J end lost 9 bases, and 25 bases lay between the germline ends. CDR3 residues: CATGATRNEYGTIYF. CDR3 DNA: TGTGCCACCGGGGCGACCCGGAACGAGTATGGCACCATATATTTT.

The chain employs TRBV7-2 and TRBJ2-7, with 7 bases that match TRBD2. Germline V CDR1 and CDR2: SGHTA, FQGNSA. V gave up 2 bases and J gave up 2 bases; unmatched junction bases: 3. This CDR3 is built from 14 residues. CDR3 sequence: CASSLLAGAYEQYF. The CDR3 DNA is TGTGCCAGCAGCTTACTCGCGGGGGCCTACGAGCAGTACTTC.

CDR3 loop: CASRPIQGSLHEQYF. In DNA form, the CDR3 reads TGCGCCAGCAGACCGATTCAGGGTAGCCTCCACGAGCAGTACTTC. The chain links TRBV4-1 to TRBJ2-7, with a possible D match to TRBD1 (5 bases). The CDR3 runs 15 residues. V dropped 6 bases and J dropped 5 bases, with 20 bases sitting between them. The germline V gene encodes CDR1 MGHRA and CDR2 YSYEKL.

The genes are TRBV5-4 and TRBJ1-1; D uncertain. V was cut by 2 bases and J by 4 bases, with 12 bases left in between. The CDR3 consists of 14 residues. The V gene's germline CDR1 is SGHNT and CDR2 YYREEE (reference sequence). CDR3 nucleotides: TGTGCCAGCAGCTTATGGCAGGCCCCCACTGAAGCTTTCTTT. Translating it yields CASSLWQAPTEAFF.

V and J are TRBV6-1 and TRBJ2-2, with D perhaps TRBD2 (7 bases). V was trimmed by 3 bases and J by 3 bases, leaving 14 bases between them. Germline-derived CDR1 and CDR2 are MNHNS and SASEGT. The CDR3 is 16 amino acids. CDR3 bases: TGTGCCAGCAGTGACAACGGGGGGCGCGACACCGGGGAGCTGTTTTTT. Its protein is CASSDNGGRDTGELFF.

This clone has just one count. The chain recombines TRBV10-3 with TRBJ1-2; D is possibly TRBD1 (5 bases). The ends were cut back, 5 bases at V and 4 bases at J, with 8 bases in the middle. CDR3 length: 12 amino acids. Germline CDR1 ENHRY, CDR2 SYGVKD. The CDR3 bases are TGTGCCATCAGTTCGCAGGGCTATGGCTACACCTTC. Translation: CAISSQGYGYTF.

The chain uses TRBV28 and TRBJ2-3; 9 bases are shared with TRBD1. V lost 3 bases to trimming and J lost 6 bases; unmatched junction nucleotides: 4. CDR1 is MDHEN and CDR2 is SYDVKM in the germline V gene. The CDR3 totals 14 residues. CDR3 sequence (DNA): TGTGCCAGCAGTTTGAGCGACAGGGGGGATACGCAGTATTTT. It yields the protein CASSLSDRGDTQYF.

The chain carries TRBV5-1 and TRBJ2-1; tentatively, D is TRBD1 (6 bases). V lost 0 bases and J lost 2, with 15 bases in between. Germline CDR1 reads SGHRS; CDR2 reads YFSETQ. This CDR3 spans 17 amino acids. The chain's CDR3 is CASSLGYHREPYNEQFF. The CDR3 coding sequence is TGCGCCAGCAGCTTGGGGTACCACAGGGAGCCCTACAATGAGCAGTTCTTC.

The rearrangement joins TRBV7-2 to TRBJ1-2; D might be TRBD1 (5 bases). The length of the CDR3 is 14 residues. Per the germline V gene, CDR1 is SGHTA and CDR2 is FQGNSA. V shed 5 bases and J shed 4 bases, with 14 bases lying between them. Written as DNA, the CDR3 is TGTGCCAGCAGCCAGTCCCGGGACGCCTATGGCTACACCTTC. Translation gives CASSQSRDAYGYTF.

This rearrangement joins TRBV7-7 to TRBJ1-3; maybe TRBD1 (5 bases). This CDR3 comprises 18 residues. The germline V gene has CDR1 SSHAT and CDR2 FNYEAQ (reference sequence). The V end lost 2 bases, the J end lost 1 base, and 18 bases lay between the germline ends. CDR3 nucleotides: TGTGCCAGCAGCTTACCCCAGGGAAATACTTGTTCTGGAAACACCATATATTTT. Translation: CASSLPQGNTCSGNTIYF.

The chain carries TRBV30 and TRBJ1-3; D is ambiguous. The ends were cut back, 0 bases at V and 4 bases at J, with 10 bases in the middle. Germline CDR1 reads GTSNPN; CDR2 reads SVGIG (reference sequence). The CDR3 is 14 residues long. CDR3 in DNA: TGTGCCTGGAGTGTCGGCCGGAGGGGAAACACCATATATTTT. This codes for CAWSVGRRGNTIYF.

The chain combines TRBV28 with TRBJ1-5; maybe TRBD1 (6 bases). From germline, CDR1 is MDHEN and CDR2 SYDVKM. The CDR3 length is 15 residues. Trimming left V 6 bases short and J 3 bases short, with 15 bases between. This chain's CDR3 is CASREGVVVNQPQHF. The CDR3 nucleotides are TGTGCCAGCAGGGAGGGGGTAGTGGTCAATCAGCCCCAGCATTTT.

The chain carries TRBV7-3 and TRBJ2-3; TRBD2 matches at 8 bases. The CDR3 runs to 15 residues. CDR1 and CDR2 (germline): SGHTA, FQGTGA. V shed 5 bases, J shed 2 bases, and the junction held 6 bases outside the gene matches. This CDR3 reads CASSLLAGLTDTQYF. Here the CDR3 DNA reads TGTGCCAGCAGCCTGCTAGCGGGCCTCACAGATACGCAGTATTTT.

The rearrangement links TRBV19 to TRBJ2-7; possibly TRBD1 or TRBD2 for D (5 bases each). Germline CDR1 LNHDA, CDR2 SQIVND (reference sequence). V dropped 6 bases and J dropped 3 bases, with 12 bases sitting between them. The CDR3 is made up of 13 amino acids. DNA for the CDR3: TGTGCCAGTAGCGACAGCGGACGCTACGAGCAGTACTTC. It encodes CASSDSGRYEQYF.